These 30 T cell receptor beta chains were sequenced from one sample in a study of response to subunit inactivated influenza vaccine. One entry per CDR3 protein results from TCRdb running MiXCR on the RT-PCR reads. The repertoire holds hundreds of thousands of distinct CDR3 sequences, approximately 10% seen once, with 9.5% to 15% in the top ten. The specimen was PBMCs from blood, collected 35 to 45 days after vaccination. The receptor source for this set is a man in his forties or fifties who received an inactivated influenza vaccine.

This clonotype was seen a few times. This chain connects TRBV27 to TRBJ1-2; TRBD1 might be the D (5 bases). The ends were cut back, 5 bases at V and 4 bases at J, with 17 bases in the middle. The length of the CDR3 is 15 residues. Germline V gene data show CDR1 as MNHEY and CDR2 as SMNVEV (reference sequence). Here the CDR3 DNA reads TGTGCCAGCAGTCCAACTCCGGGACGGTTCTATGGCTACACCTTC. It translates to CASSPTPGRFYGYTF.

The chain recombines TRBV20-1 with TRBJ1-1; D uncertain. V lost 3 bases and J 4 bases, leaving 12 bases between the germline ends. The CDR3 extends over 13 amino acids. In germline, CDR1 is DFQATT, CDR2 SNEGSKA (reference sequence). The CDR3 DNA follows: TGCAGTGCTAGCCCCCCTGGGCCCACTGAAGCTTTCTTT. Amino acid sequence: CSASPPGPTEAFF.

The chain couples TRBV20-1 to TRBJ2-4, with 8 bases matching TRBD2. V lost 6 bases, J lost 3 bases, and 13 bases stayed unmatched. In germline, CDR1 is DFQATT, CDR2 SNEGSKA (reference sequence). The CDR3 has 16 residues. The CDR3 nucleotides are TGCAGTGCCCCCTCACTAGCGGAGGAGGGCAAAAACATTCAGTACTTC. Protein sequence: CSAPSLAEEGKNIQYF.

This clonotype appeared a few times. This chain uses TRBV4-3 with TRBJ2-7, with 7 bases aligning to TRBD2. Trimming at V came to 5 bases and at J to 0 bases, leaving 4 bases not matched to a gene. The CDR3 runs 14 residues. Germline lookup yields CDR1 LGHNA and CDR2 YSLEER. The CDR3 here is CASSSWGGSYEQYF. The CDR3 DNA is TGCGCCAGCAGCTCTTGGGGGGGCTCCTACGAGCAGTACTTC.

This clonotype was seen only a few times. This chain joins TRBV2 and TRBJ2-1, with TRBD1 matching 7 bases. The J segment lost 3 bases and the V segment lost 6 bases, leaving 5 bases of the junction unmatched. CDR1 is SNHLY, CDR2 FYNNEI, per germline. This CDR3 spans 14 amino acids. CDR3 loop: CASSTGTVYNEQFF. The CDR3 nucleotides are TGTGCCAGCAGCACCGGGACAGTCTACAATGAGCAGTTCTTC.

V and J are TRBV11-3 and TRBJ2-3; unclear D gene. The CDR3 runs to 13 residues. Trimming took off 5 bases at V and 6 bases at J, with 12 bases between the two ends. Germline V lookup: CDR1 SGHNT, CDR2 YENEEA. The CDR3 loop reads CASSRPPSDTQYF. The DNA of the CDR3 is TGTGCCAGCAGCCGACCCCCCTCCGATACGCAGTATTTT.

The genes are TRBV7-8 and TRBJ2-7; tentatively, D is TRBD2 (6 bases). Between the trimmed V and J ends, which lost 1 base and 3 bases, there was a span of 16 bases. The CDR3 loop spans 16 amino acids. CDR1 and CDR2 from the germline V gene are SGHVS and FQNEAQ. The chain's CDR3 is CASSLGGGNENYEQYF. The CDR3 region has the DNA TGTGCCAGCAGCTTAGGTGGAGGGAACGAGAACTACGAGCAGTACTTC.

This clonotype was seen only a few times. The chain joins TRBV4-3 to TRBJ2-3; 12 bases are a match to TRBD2. This CDR3 contains 17 residues. Trimming at V came to 2 bases and at J to 0 bases, leaving 3 bases not matched to a gene. CDR1 is LGHNA and CDR2 is YSLEER in the germline V gene. The CDR3 DNA reads as TGCGCCAGCAGCCAATTGGGACTAGCGGGTAGCACAGATACGCAGTATTTT. Amino acids: CASSQLGLAGSTDTQYF.

This clonotype was counted ten times or more. The V gene is TRBV20-1, the J gene TRBJ1-1; D is uncertain. Trimming left V 3 bases short and J 7 bases short, with 15 bases between. The CDR3 covers 13 residues. Germline V gene sequence: CDR1 DFQATT, CDR2 SNEGSKA (reference sequence). The chain's CDR3 is CSASKGSRYEAFF. For the CDR3, the DNA is TGCAGTGCTAGCAAGGGTTCCCGATATGAAGCTTTCTTT.

This clonotype was picked up many times. The chain couples TRBV20-1 to TRBJ2-5, with a possible D match to TRBD2 (5 bases). The V end was cut by 6 bases, the J end by 7 bases, with 15 bases between. The CDR3 extends over 12 amino acids. Germline V lookup: CDR1 DFQATT, CDR2 SNEGSKA (reference sequence). DNA of the CDR3: TGCAGTGCCCCTCGAAGCGGAACGACCCAGTACTTC. This encodes CSAPRSGTTQYF.

This clonotype was counted many times. The CDR3 loop is CSVGTGGPYEQYF. The CDR3 coding sequence is TGCAGCGTTGGAACGGGAGGGCCCTACGAGCAGTACTTC. The chain joins TRBV29-1 to TRBJ2-7, with 8 bases lining up with TRBD2. CDR1 and CDR2 (germline): SQVTM, ANQGSEA. The CDR3 totals 13 residues. J was trimmed by 2 bases and V by 4 bases; bases with no gene match: 4.

About this clonotype itself: The CDR3 carries no conserved terminal phenylalanine or tryptophan, so it likely arises from a read error. The gene calls are TRBV28 and TRBJ1-2; TRBD1 agrees at 8 bases. V lost 2 bases and J lost 7; bases outside the gene matches: 6. The CDR3 contains 14 residues. Germline V gene lookup returns CDR1 MDHEN and CDR2 SYDVKM. The DNA for the CDR3 is TGTGCCAGCAGTTTAGTGCAGGGGGCGCTTGGCTACACCTAC. Protein: CASSLVQGALGYTY.

This clonotype was picked up many times. The chain is built from TRBV12-3 or TRBV12-4 and TRBJ2-7, with 8 bases aligning to TRBD2. J was trimmed by 6 bases and V by 1 base; bases with no gene match: 8. The CDR3 runs to 15 residues. This CDR3 reads CASSLVKAGGPEQYF. The CDR3 DNA reads as TGTGCCAGCAGTTTAGTGAAGGCGGGAGGACCCGAGCAGTACTTC.

This chain links TRBV28 with TRBJ2-3, with 10 bases fitting TRBD2. V lost 3 bases, J lost 1 base, and 13 bases stayed unmatched. The CDR3 totals 19 residues. From germline, CDR1 is MDHEN and CDR2 SYDVKM. CDR3 nucleotide sequence: TGTGCCAGCAGTTTCCCAACAGTCGTAGCGGGGGGTGGCACAGATACGCAGTATTTT. Residues: CASSFPTVVAGGGTDTQYF.

The chain combines TRBV10-3 with TRBJ2-1; TRBD1 is a possible D gene (6 bases). CDR1 and CDR2 (germline): ENHRY, SYGVKD. The CDR3 totals 14 residues. Deletions cut 9 bases from V and 1 base from J, with 13 bases between. The CDR3: CAMTRDTSYNEQFF. The CDR3 DNA is TGTGCCATGACCCGGGACACGTCCTACAATGAGCAGTTCTTC.

In its sample, this clonotype was seen a few times. The V gene is TRBV12-3 or TRBV12-4, the J gene TRBJ2-5; D is possibly TRBD1 or TRBD2 (6 bases each). This CDR3 contains 14 residues. V dropped 7 bases and J dropped 5 bases, with 17 bases sitting between them. The CDR3 nucleotides are TGTGCCAGCATTCACCGGGGGCAGAGGGAGACCCAGTACTTC. It codes for CASIHRGQRETQYF.

V gene TRBV7-9 combines with J gene TRBJ2-1; a possible D gene is TRBD1 (5 bases). The germline gives CDR1 SEHNR, CDR2 FQNEAQ (reference sequence). CDR3 length equals 14 residues. V was trimmed by 8 bases and J by 5 bases, leaving 16 bases between them. The CDR3 loop is CASSTFRGNNEQFF. CDR3 sequence (DNA): TGTGCCAGCTCAACCTTTAGGGGAAACAATGAGCAGTTCTTC.

This clonotype was picked up many times. V is TRBV20-1 and J is TRBJ1-6; a weak D match, TRBD1 (6 bases). V was cut by 3 bases and J by 7 bases, with 16 bases left in between. This CDR3 comprises 15 residues. Germline V gene sequence: CDR1 DFQATT, CDR2 SNEGSKA (reference sequence). CDR3 amino acids: CSASSGTSINSPLHF. In DNA, the CDR3 is TGCAGTGCTAGCTCCGGGACATCTATAAATTCACCCCTCCACTTT.

This clonotype was detected ten times or more. The chain uses TRBV10-3 and TRBJ2-2, with D tentatively TRBD1 (5 bases). The V and J ends lost 7 bases and 7 bases respectively, with 16 bases between them. The CDR3 is 14 residues long. CDR1 and CDR2 (germline): ENHRY, SYGVKD. CDR3 in DNA: TGTGCCATCACCCAAGACAGATTCGGCGGGGAGCTGTTTTTT. The encoded protein is CAITQDRFGGELFF.

CDR3 in DNA: TGTGCCAGCAGTCACGGGGGGGATACGCAGTATTTT. Translated: CASSHGGDTQYF. The rearrangement links TRBV7-7 to TRBJ2-3; 7 positions agree with TRBD2. The V and J ends lost 6 bases and 6 bases, in that order; junction bases with no gene match: 3. This CDR3 has 12 amino acids. Per the germline V gene, CDR1 is SSHAT and CDR2 is FNYEAQ (reference sequence).

This clonotype was seen repeatedly, ten times or more. The V gene is TRBV6-5, the J gene TRBJ2-1; D unresolved. Trimming left V 5 bases short and J 9 bases short, with 8 bases between. The CDR3 contains 11 residues. CDR1 and CDR2 from the germline V gene are MNHEY and SVGAGI. The CDR3 region is CASSSSGEQFF. CDR3 bases: TGTGCCAGCAGTAGTAGTGGTGAGCAGTTCTTC.

The V call is TRBV7-2, the J call TRBJ2-5, with D unresolved. CDR3 length: 13 residues. The V gene's germline CDR1 is SGHTA and CDR2 FQGNSA. V was cut by 4 bases and J by 14 bases, with 20 bases left in between. The DNA of the CDR3 is TGTGCCAGCAGCTCTTCGAGGACGGCGACCTCCTACTTC. Its protein is CASSSSRTATSYF.

The chain combines TRBV12-3 or TRBV12-4 with TRBJ2-1, with 7 bases fitting TRBD1. V shed 4 bases, J shed 5 bases, and the junction held 2 bases outside the gene matches. The length of the CDR3 is 13 residues. CDR3 coding DNA: TGTGCCAGCAGTTCCGGGACAGACAATGAGCAGTTCTTC. It translates to CASSSGTDNEQFF.

The gene calls are TRBV7-9 and TRBJ2-5, with 7 positions matching TRBD2. The CDR3 sequence is 16 residues long. Germline V gene lookup returns CDR1 SEHNR and CDR2 FQNEAQ (reference sequence). Trimming at V came to 5 bases and at J to 3 bases, leaving 12 bases not matched to a gene. DNA of the CDR3: TGTGCCAGCAGCAAGGAAGGACTAGTCAAAAAAGAGACCCAGTACTTC. Amino acids: CASSKEGLVKKETQYF.

This clonotype has ten or more counts. The chain has TRBV7-3 and TRBJ2-1, with D tentatively TRBD1 or TRBD2 (5 bases each). CDR3 size: 15 residues. The V gene lost 5 bases and the J gene lost 8 bases, with 19 bases spanning the gap. Germline V CDR1 and CDR2: SGHTA, FQGTGA. CDR3 sequence (DNA): TGTGCCAGCAGCCTCGACTCCCTCCGAGGGGATGAGCAGTTCTTC. Its protein is CASSLDSLRGDEQFF.

In this sample, this clonotype turned up a few times. In DNA, the CDR3 is TGCGCCAGCAGCCAACAGGTCGCAGAATACAATGAGCAGTTCTTC. Translating gives CASSQQVAEYNEQFF. This chain uses TRBV4-3 with TRBJ2-1; no firm D call. V shed 2 bases and J shed 4 bases, with 12 bases lying between them. This CDR3 has 15 amino acids. Germline V gives CDR1 LGHNA, CDR2 YSLEER.

Only a few counts were recorded for this clonotype. The chain recombines TRBV20-1 with TRBJ2-7, with 8 bases aligning to TRBD2. J was trimmed by 2 bases and V by 0 bases; bases with no gene match: 15. The CDR3 covers 18 residues. The V gene's germline CDR1 is DFQATT and CDR2 SNEGSKA (reference sequence). CDR3 region: CSARDSPRLAKATYEQYF. The CDR3 region has the DNA TGCAGTGCTAGAGATTCCCCCCGACTAGCGAAAGCCACCTACGAGCAGTACTTC.

The sample holds many counts of this clonotype. This chain links TRBV20-1 with TRBJ1-2; D unresolved. V was pared by 3 bases and J by 8 bases, with 10 bases between. Germline CDR1 is DFQATT and CDR2 is SNEGSKA (reference sequence). The CDR3 loop spans 11 amino acids. The CDR3 protein is CSARLGGGYTF. CDR3 DNA: TGCAGTGCTAGGCTGGGAGGGGGCTACACCTTC.

This clonotype came up a few times. The genes are TRBV20-1 and TRBJ2-1; D is possibly TRBD2 (5 bases). CDR1 is DFQATT, CDR2 SNEGSKA, per germline (reference sequence). Trimming took off 5 bases at V and 7 bases at J, with 21 bases between the two ends. The CDR3 totals 15 residues. The CDR3 sequence is CSARKGGRTANEQFF. CDR3 DNA sequence: TGCAGTGCTCGCAAAGGAGGCAGGACGGCGAATGAGCAGTTCTTC.

This clonotype appeared a few times. The chain employs TRBV5-1 and TRBJ2-7, with D possibly being TRBD1 (6 bases). V dropped 0 bases and J dropped 5 bases, with 12 bases sitting between them. Germline V lookup: CDR1 SGHRS, CDR2 YFSETQ. This CDR3 comprises 14 residues. The CDR3 DNA reads TGCGCCAGCAGCTTGGAACAGGGCGAGAACGAGCAGTACTTC. Protein product: CASSLEQGENEQYF.